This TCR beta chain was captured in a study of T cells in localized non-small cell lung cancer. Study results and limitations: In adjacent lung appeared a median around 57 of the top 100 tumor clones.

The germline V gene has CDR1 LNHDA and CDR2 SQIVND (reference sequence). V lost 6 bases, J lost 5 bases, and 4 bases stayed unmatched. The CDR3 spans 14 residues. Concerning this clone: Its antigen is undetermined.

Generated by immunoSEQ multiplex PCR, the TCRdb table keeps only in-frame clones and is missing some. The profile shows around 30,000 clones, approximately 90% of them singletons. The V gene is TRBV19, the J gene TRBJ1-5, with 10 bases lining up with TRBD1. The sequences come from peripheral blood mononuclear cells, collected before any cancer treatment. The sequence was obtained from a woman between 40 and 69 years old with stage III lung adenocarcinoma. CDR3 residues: CASSGQGGDQPQHF. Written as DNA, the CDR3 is TGTGCCAGTAGCGGACAGGGGGGGGATCAGCCCCAGCATTTT.